The rows below give T cell receptor beta chains drawn from one sample of a study of shared clonotypes between healthy human individuals. The repertoire was sequenced with immunoSEQ multiplex PCR; TCRdb's copy has only in-frame clones and lacks some. The sample consists of approximately 940,000 clones, around 80% of them appearing once. Sequenced input: memory CD4+ T cells sorted from blood. These receptors came from a man younger than 35 in good health. Both conserved end residues are part of each CDR3. Each record gives: V gene, J gene, CDR3 length, CDR3 protein.

TRBV5-1	TRBJ1-1	13	CATSGQGNTEAFF
TRBV5-7	TRBJ2-3	17	CASSLRTSGRKIDTQYF
TRBV7-9	TRBJ2-5	16	CASSPPFRTGKETQYF
TRBV11-2	TRBJ1-1	13	CASSLGAGGEAFF
TRBV30	TRBJ1-1	12	CAWGTRGNEAFF
TRBV30	TRBJ1-1	12	CAWKYHGTEAFF
TRBV7-9	TRBJ2-4	12	CASSRDGGIQYF
TRBV5-1	TRBJ1-1	13	CASSLAIGAEAFF
TRBV5-4	TRBJ2-7	15	CASTPDPTGTYEQYF
TRBV21-1	TRBJ1-2	16	CAYPREAITINYGYTF
TRBV5-1	TRBJ1-1	14	CASSRSSSNTEAFF
TRBV2	TRBJ2-2	14	CASRGQVDTGELFF
TRBV19	TRBJ2-1	16	CASSSGTSDSYNEQFF
TRBV6-7	TRBJ1-2	14	CASSYADRAYGYTF
TRBV7-9	TRBJ2-3	12	CASSTDRLTQYF
TRBV21-1	TRBJ2-2	17	CGSVERIITANTGELFF
TRBV11-1	TRBJ2-5	16	CASSLRLAGFQETQYF
TRBV11-2	TRBJ2-4	18	CASSPLQGPGRPKNIQYF
TRBV9	TRBJ1-1	17	CASSAVAITGGYTEAFF
TRBV6-5	TRBJ2-7	13	CASRGTGGHEQYF
TRBV9	TRBJ2-6	15	CASSPRGPGANVLTF